A single sample gave rise to the 30 T cell receptor beta chains below, sequenced in a study of blood T cell repertoires in COVID-19. TCRdb's table, derived via immunoSEQ multiplex PCR, lists solely in-frame clones and lacks some. The table lists under 300,000 clones, 80% to 90% of them singletons, with 11% in the top ten. The sample taken for sequencing was peripheral blood. The receptors shown here come from a woman aged 70 to 79 with acute or convalescent COVID-19.

CDR3 residues: CASRGQGYQPQHF. The CDR3 coding sequence is TGTGCCAGCAGAGGTCAGGGTTATCAGCCCCAGCATTTT. This chain uses TRBV2 with TRBJ1-5, with a tentative D call TRBD1 (5 bases). The CDR3 is 13 amino acids. The germline V and J ends were trimmed by 6 bases and 5 bases, with 11 bases remaining between them. CDR1 is SNHLY and CDR2 is FYNNEI in the germline V gene. Together with reference TRBV2 and TRBJ1-5, the CDR3 gives the full variable domain: EPEVTQTPSHQVTQMGQEVILRCVPISNHLYFYWYRQILGQKVEFLVSFYNNEISEKSEIFDDQFSVERPDGSNFTLKIRSTKLEDSAMYFCASRGQGYQPQHFGDGTRLSIL.

The V and J genes are TRBV5-1 and TRBJ2-5, with D possibly TRBD2 on 7 matching bases. CDR1 is SGHRS and CDR2 is YFSETQ in the germline V gene. V was trimmed by 0 bases and J by 1 base, leaving 13 bases between them. This CDR3 contains 16 residues. This CDR3 reads CASSLVGGGGQETQYF. The CDR3 coding sequence is TGCGCCAGCAGCTTGGTGGGGGGGGGCGGCCAAGAGACCCAGTACTTC.

The rearrangement joins TRBV3-1 (or the pseudogene TRBV3-2) to TRBJ1-1; tentatively, D is TRBD1 (5 bases). CDR1 is LGHDT, CDR2 YNNKEL, per germline (reference sequence). V lost 2 bases and J lost 4, with 11 bases in between. This CDR3 is built from 14 residues. CDR3 sequence: CASSQFAGGTEAFF. Here the CDR3 DNA reads TGTGCCAGCAGCCAATTCGCCGGGGGCACTGAAGCTTTCTTT.

The chain couples TRBV5-6 to TRBJ1-6, with TRBD1 identical over 7 bases. CDR3 length: 15 residues. The V and J ends lost 4 bases and 10 bases, in that order; junction bases with no gene match: 11. Germline V lookup: CDR1 SGHDT, CDR2 YYEEEE. In nucleotides, the CDR3 is TGTGCCAGCAGCCCCTTTACAGGGGTTCAGTCACCCCTCCACTTT. Translation: CASSPFTGVQSPLHF.

The rearrangement uses TRBV7-9 and TRBJ1-1; perhaps TRBD1 as D (5 bases). In germline, CDR1 is SEHNR, CDR2 FQNEAQ (reference sequence). The CDR3 consists of 13 residues. The V gene lost 6 bases and the J gene lost 4 bases, with 12 bases spanning the gap. The CDR3 loop reads CASRLDGGTEAFF. For the CDR3, the DNA is TGTGCCAGCAGGCTTGACGGGGGCACTGAAGCTTTCTTT.

The rearrangement uses TRBV20-1 and TRBJ1-5; D gene uncertain. The CDR3 extends over 13 amino acids. Germline CDR1 DFQATT, CDR2 SNEGSKA (reference sequence). V was trimmed by 3 bases and J by 9 bases, leaving 15 bases between them. The chain's CDR3 is CSASLGGDRPQHF. Here the CDR3 DNA reads TGCAGTGCTAGTCTAGGCGGGGATCGGCCCCAGCATTTT.

DNA for the CDR3: TGTGCCAGCAGCCAGGAGGTACACCTCCGCTCTGGAAACACCATATATTTT. Its translation is CASSQEVHLRSGNTIYF. The rearrangement uses TRBV3-1 (or the pseudogene TRBV3-2) and TRBJ1-3; the D is unclear. The CDR3 has 17 amino acids. V was cut by 3 bases and J by 0 bases, with 15 bases left in between. The germline gives CDR1 LGHDT, CDR2 YNNKEL (reference sequence).

The rearrangement uses TRBV28 and TRBJ2-2; 10 nucleotides agree with TRBD1. The ends lost 3 bases at V and 6 bases at J; junction bases unmatched: 7. The CDR3 spans 16 residues. Germline-derived CDR1 and CDR2 are MDHEN and SYDVKM. The CDR3 is CASSFSPGQGPGELFF. The CDR3 DNA follows: TGTGCCAGCAGTTTTTCCCCGGGACAGGGGCCCGGGGAGCTGTTTTTT.

This clone showed up just a few times. The chain recombines TRBV10-3 with TRBJ1-1, with a tentative D call TRBD1 (6 bases). The CDR3 length is 14 residues. The germline V gene has CDR1 ENHRY and CDR2 SYGVKD. V was cut by 5 bases and J by 1 base, with 11 bases left in between. The CDR3 loop is CAISLDRSNTEAFF. CDR3 coding DNA: TGTGCCATCAGTCTGGACAGATCGAACACTGAAGCTTTCTTT.

Details on this clone: The sample holds other DNA sequences that translate to the same CDR3. The chain is built from TRBV18 and TRBJ1-2; D is undetermined. V dropped 2 bases and J dropped 5 bases, with 9 bases sitting between them. This CDR3 is built from 13 residues. Per germline, CDR1 KGHSH and CDR2 LQKENI. CDR3 nucleotides: TGTGCCAGCTCACCAGGCGGGAATTATGGCTACACCTTC. It encodes CASSPGGNYGYTF.

The chain uses TRBV5-1 and TRBJ1-3; 10 nucleotides agree with TRBD1. CDR1 SGHRS and CDR2 YFSETQ come from the germline V gene. Trimming at V came to 0 bases and at J to 0 bases, leaving 6 bases not matched to a gene. The CDR3 has 18 residues. As DNA, the CDR3 is TGCGCCAGCAGCTTGGGAGGGACAGGGGTCCTCTCTGGAAACACCATATATTTT. This translates into CASSLGGTGVLSGNTIYF.

This clone was detected only a few times. In the same sample, other DNA sequences code for this CDR3. The rearrangement uses TRBV2 and TRBJ1-2; D is unclear. The CDR3 sequence is 14 residues long. The ends were cut back, 4 bases at V and 2 bases at J, with 11 bases in the middle. The germline CDR1 and CDR2 sequences are SNHLY and FYNNEI. The CDR3 region has the DNA TGTGCCAGCAGTGGAGGAGGGCGGAACTATGGCTACACCTTC. It is translated as CASSGGGRNYGYTF.

V is TRBV7-2 and J is TRBJ2-3; 8 nucleotides line up with TRBD2. The ends lost 6 bases at V and 4 bases at J; junction bases unmatched: 6. There are 14 residues in the CDR3. The germline V gene encodes CDR1 SGHTA and CDR2 FQGNSA. CDR3 nucleotide sequence: TGTGCCAGCAGTTTCGGACTAGCATCAGATACGCAGTATTTT. As protein: CASSFGLASDTQYF.

This clone was counted a single time. This chain links TRBV5-1 with TRBJ1-1, with D perhaps TRBD1 (6 bases). CDR1 SGHRS and CDR2 YFSETQ come from the germline V gene. This CDR3 comprises 15 residues. The V gene lost 0 bases and the J gene lost 4 bases, with 13 bases spanning the gap. The CDR3 nucleotides are TGCGCCAGCAGCTTGGCCCCAGGGGTCGGCACTGAAGCTTTCTTT. It translates to CASSLAPGVGTEAFF.

This chain connects TRBV5-1 to TRBJ1-1; D gene uncertain. Germline V gives CDR1 SGHRS, CDR2 YFSETQ. The CDR3 contains 14 residues. V was cut by 0 bases and J by 0 bases, with 6 bases left in between. DNA for the CDR3: TGCGCCAGCAGCTTGGCACAGCTGAACACTGAAGCTTTCTTT. Translated: CASSLAQLNTEAFF.

The rearrangement uses TRBV5-1 and TRBJ2-3; 16 bases map to TRBD2. Germline trimming cut 4 bases from V and 4 bases from J; bases unmatched to any gene: 3. Germline lookup yields CDR1 SGHRS and CDR2 YFSETQ. This CDR3 spans 16 amino acids. The CDR3 loop reads CASSTGTSGGADTQYF. Written as DNA, the CDR3 is TGCGCCAGCAGCACCGGGACTAGCGGGGGGGCAGATACGCAGTATTTT.

V gene TRBV6-1 combines with J gene TRBJ1-6, with D possibly matching TRBD1 (5 bases). V lost 2 bases and J lost 7, with 12 bases in between. Germline lookup yields CDR1 MNHNS and CDR2 SASEGT. CDR3 length: 15 residues. CDR3 amino acids: CASSESGGRNSPLHF. CDR3 DNA sequence: TGTGCCAGCAGTGAATCCGGGGGACGAAATTCACCCCTCCACTTT.

This clone was counted once. The chain combines TRBV6-5 with TRBJ1-4; 7 bases are shared with TRBD1. V was clipped by 2 bases and J by 2 bases; unmatched bases: 2. Germline assignment: CDR1 MNHEY and CDR2 SVGAGI. The CDR3 contains 15 residues. CDR3 sequence reads: CASSYTTGTNEKLFF. CDR3 in DNA: TGTGCCAGCAGTTACACGACAGGGACTAATGAAAAACTGTTTTTT.

This clone was seen a handful of times. The same CDR3 also results from other DNA sequences found in this sample. The chain's CDR3 is CASSLRGNTEAFF. The CDR3 DNA sequence: TGTGCCAGCAGTTTGCGGGGGAACACTGAAGCTTTCTTT. The chain combines TRBV27 with TRBJ1-1, with D unresolved. CDR1 and CDR2 (germline): MNHEY, SMNVEV (reference sequence). This CDR3 has 13 amino acids. Trimming took off 3 bases at V and 1 base at J, with 6 bases between the two ends.

This clone was seen more than once but under ten times. This chain uses TRBV13 with TRBJ1-1; no definite D call. Trimming pared 4 bases from V and 4 bases from J, leaving 13 bases between. The CDR3 runs 14 residues. Germline-derived CDR1 and CDR2 are PRHDT and FYEKMQ (reference sequence). The CDR3 region has the DNA TGTGCCAGCAGCTCTGTCCTCCGGGGCACTGAAGCTTTCTTT. Protein product: CASSSVLRGTEAFF.

CDR3 loop: CASSLPQQPQHF. CDR3 coding DNA: TGTGCCAGCAGTTTGCCCCAGCAGCCCCAGCATTTT. The chain joins TRBV12-3 or TRBV12-4 to TRBJ1-5, with D hard to call. The CDR3 has 12 amino acids. The V gene lost 3 bases and the J gene lost 7 bases, with 7 bases spanning the gap.

Remarks on this clone: One end of the junction does not line up with germline, which may come from a read error. The chain recombines TRBV2 with TRBJ1-6, with no clear D. From germline, CDR1 is SNHLY and CDR2 FYNNEI. This CDR3 region has 12 residues. CDR3 amino acids: CATSGRNSPLHF. In DNA form, the CDR3 reads TGTGCCACCAGTGGCCGGAATTCACCCCTCCACTTT.

The rearrangement joins TRBV5-5 to TRBJ2-1, with 10 bases lining up with TRBD2. CDR3 length: 18 amino acids. With V trimmed by 1 base and J by 6 bases, 13 bases remained unmatched. Germline lookup yields CDR1 SGHKS and CDR2 YYEKEE (reference sequence). In DNA form, the CDR3 reads TGTGCCAGCAGCTTGAGGTTCACTAGCGGGGAATTCCCCAATGAGCAGTTCTTC. Protein sequence: CASSLRFTSGEFPNEQFF.

The chain couples TRBV19 to TRBJ1-2; 9 nucleotides agree with TRBD1. This CDR3 is built from 17 residues. Trimming cost V 0 bases and J 8 bases; bases outside gene matches: 13. Germline values: CDR1 LNHDA, CDR2 SQIVND (reference sequence). The CDR3 sequence is CASSIDAYRGQGIGYTF. The CDR3 DNA sequence: TGTGCCAGTAGTATAGACGCATATCGGGGACAGGGTATCGGCTACACCTTC.

This clone has more than one count but fewer than ten. The rearrangement joins TRBV11-2 to TRBJ2-5, with 8 bases identical to TRBD2. With V trimmed by 3 bases and J by 2 bases, 8 bases remained unmatched. Germline-derived CDR1 and CDR2 are SGHAT and FQNNGV. This CDR3 has 16 residues. The CDR3 here is CASSFGGARGQETQYF. The CDR3 bases are TGTGCCAGCAGCTTCGGGGGGGCCAGGGGTCAAGAGACCCAGTACTTC.

A remark on this clone: Within the sample, other DNA sequences also encode this same CDR3. This chain uses TRBV3-1 (or the pseudogene TRBV3-2) with TRBJ2-5; perhaps TRBD1 as D (6 bases). This CDR3 has 13 amino acids. Germline-derived CDR1 and CDR2 are LGHDT and YNNKEL (reference sequence). Trimming took 3 bases from V and 4 from J, leaving 9 bases between them. CDR3 nucleotide sequence: TGTGCCAGCAGCCATGGGGGCCGAGAGACCCAGTACTTC. Residues: CASSHGGRETQYF.

This chain links TRBV14 with TRBJ2-7; 9 positions match TRBD1. CDR3 length: 17 residues. V gave up 4 bases and J gave up 1 base; unmatched junction bases: 11. Germline V gives CDR1 SGHDN, CDR2 FVKESK. The CDR3 region has the DNA TGTGCCAGCAGCCCGATTGGGTTTGGGACAGGGTCCTACGAGCAGTACTTC. This sequence encodes CASSPIGFGTGSYEQYF.

This clone was seen a handful of times. Other DNA sequences in this sample translate to the same CDR3. The chain links TRBV6-1 to TRBJ2-7, with D maybe TRBD2 (7 bases). Germline CDR1 is MNHNS and CDR2 is SASEGT. V was trimmed by 2 bases and J by 2 bases, leaving 10 bases between them. The CDR3 length is 14 residues. The CDR3, as DNA: TGTGCCAGCAGTGAAAGGGGGGGCCCCTACGAGCAGTACTTC. Its translation is CASSERGGPYEQYF.

The chain employs TRBV7-2 and TRBJ1-2; D is ambiguous. Germline values: CDR1 SGHTA, CDR2 FQGNSA. V was clipped by 5 bases and J by 7 bases, with 14 bases between them. The CDR3 contains 13 residues. The CDR3 is CASSPGGRPGYTF. For the CDR3, the DNA is TGTGCCAGCAGCCCAGGAGGGAGGCCTGGCTACACCTTC. Full variable domain (outside the CDR3, taken from reference TRBV7-2 and TRBJ1-2): GAGVSQSPSNKVTEKGKDVELRCDPISGHTALYWYRQSLGQGLEFLIYFQGNSAPDKSGLPSDRFSAERTGGSVSTLTIQRTQQEDSAVYLCASSPGGRPGYTFGSGTRLTVV.

The rearrangement links TRBV7-2 to TRBJ1-3, with D perhaps matching TRBD1 (5 bases). This CDR3 spans 14 amino acids. Germline loops: CDR1 SGHTA, CDR2 FQGNSA. The V and J ends lost 5 bases and 4 bases respectively, with 12 bases between them. The CDR3 region is CASSRQGFGNTIYF. The CDR3 nucleotides read TGTGCCAGCAGCCGTCAGGGCTTCGGAAACACCATATATTTT.